These 10 T cell receptor beta chains were all obtained from the same sample, sequenced in a study of blood T cell repertoires in COVID-19. The assay was immunoSEQ multiplex PCR, and TCRdb's table has in-frame clones only and misses some. The sample records over 100,000 clones, 81% being singletons. Sequences were obtained from peripheral blood. The receptors stem from a woman aged 60-70 years with active or convalescent COVID-19.

The V and J genes are TRBV7-6 and TRBJ2-6, with D maybe TRBD2 (5 bases). With 5 bases removed from V and 3 bases from J, the gap between germline ends came to 20 bases. This CDR3 has 18 amino acids. Germline CDR1 is SGHVS and CDR2 is FNYEAQ. CDR3 nucleotides: TGTGCCAGCAGCGGAAACCCCCGGGGTTTCAGTGGGGCCAACGTCCTGACTTTC. Amino acid sequence: CASSGNPRGFSGANVLTF.

V gene TRBV4-2 combines with J gene TRBJ1-1, with D possibly being TRBD1 (6 bases). The CDR3 contains 11 residues. CDR1 and CDR2 from the germline V gene are LGHNA and YNFKEQ. The germline V and J ends were trimmed by 3 bases and 12 bases, with 11 bases remaining between them. The chain's CDR3 is CASSHRDTTFF. CDR3 sequence (DNA): TGTGCCAGCAGCCACCGGGACACAACTTTCTTT.

This clone has just a few counts. The rearrangement joins TRBV27 to TRBJ1-2; TRBD1 matches at 7 bases. Germline V gives CDR1 MNHEY, CDR2 SMNVEV (reference sequence). V lost 6 bases and J lost 4; bases outside the gene matches: 8. The CDR3 covers 14 residues. CDR3 residues: CASSRDSGIYGYTF. DNA of the CDR3: TGTGCCAGCAGCCGGGACAGCGGTATCTATGGCTACACCTTC.

The gene calls are TRBV9 and TRBJ2-3, with TRBD2 identical over 14 bases. The V segment lost 0 bases and the J segment 4 bases; nucleotides outside the gene matches: 4. CDR1 SGDLS and CDR2 YYNGEE come from the germline V gene. CDR3 length: 17 amino acids. CDR3 nucleotides: TGTGCCAGCAGCGTAGTAGGACTAGCGGGAGGTGCAGATACGCAGTATTTT. It codes for CASSVVGLAGGADTQYF.

The V call is TRBV5-1, the J call TRBJ1-6; 10 positions match TRBD1. V lost 5 bases and J lost 9; bases outside the gene matches: 8. This CDR3 has 15 residues. Germline loops: CDR1 SGHRS, CDR2 YFSETQ. The CDR3 sequence: CASRQTGTGASPLHF. The DNA for the CDR3 is TGCGCCAGCAGGCAGACCGGGACAGGGGCTTCACCCCTCCACTTT.

A single count supports this clone. The CDR3 sequence: CASSYSGEGYYGYTF. CDR3 in DNA: TGTGCCAGCAGTTACTCGGGGGAGGGGTACTATGGCTACACCTTC. The chain joins TRBV6-5 to TRBJ1-2; D perhaps matches TRBD1 (5 bases). V was shortened by 0 bases and J by 3 bases, with 11 bases between the two germline ends. CDR3 length equals 15 residues. Germline loops: CDR1 MNHEY, CDR2 SVGAGI.

The chain carries TRBV29-1 and TRBJ1-1; D remains ambiguous. Germline assignment: CDR1 SQVTM and CDR2 ANQGSEA. This CDR3 comprises 12 residues. V lost 4 bases and J lost 3, with 9 bases in between. This chain's CDR3 is CSVARGDTEAFF. The CDR3 nucleotides read TGCAGCGTTGCCCGCGGGGACACTGAAGCTTTCTTT.

The CDR3 coding sequence is TGTGCCAGCAGCTTAGCAGTCCTAAATTCACCCCTCCACTTT. Amino acid sequence: CASSLAVLNSPLHF. The genes are TRBV7-8 and TRBJ1-6; D not certain. The germline gives CDR1 SGHVS, CDR2 FQNEAQ. V was clipped by 0 bases and J by 7 bases, with 7 bases between them. The CDR3 runs to 14 residues. Variable domain in full (rest from reference TRBV7-8 and TRBJ1-6): GAGVSQSPRYKVAKRGQDVALRCDPISGHVSLFWYQQALGQGPEFLTYFQNEAQLDKSGLPSDRFFAERPEGSVSTLKIQRTQQEDSAVYLCASSLAVLNSPLHFGNGTRLTVT.

The chain employs TRBV9 and TRBJ2-2; D might be TRBD2 (5 bases). The germline CDR1 and CDR2 sequences are SGDLS and YYNGEE. V was cut by 4 bases and J by 1 base, with 14 bases left in between. The CDR3 covers 16 residues. In DNA, the CDR3 is TGTGCCAGCAGCCTCGAGGGTAGACAGAACACCGGGGAGCTGTTTTTT. Encoded protein: CASSLEGRQNTGELFF.

The chain is built from TRBV5-1 and TRBJ1-1, with D hard to call. The CDR3 is made up of 15 amino acids. Per the germline V gene, CDR1 is SGHRS and CDR2 is YFSETQ. Trimming removed 4 bases at V and 1 base at J, with 14 bases between. Here the CDR3 DNA reads TGCGCCAGCAGCCTGAGGAAGAGCCAGAACACTGAAGCTTTCTTT. Translated, it gives CASSLRKSQNTEAFF.